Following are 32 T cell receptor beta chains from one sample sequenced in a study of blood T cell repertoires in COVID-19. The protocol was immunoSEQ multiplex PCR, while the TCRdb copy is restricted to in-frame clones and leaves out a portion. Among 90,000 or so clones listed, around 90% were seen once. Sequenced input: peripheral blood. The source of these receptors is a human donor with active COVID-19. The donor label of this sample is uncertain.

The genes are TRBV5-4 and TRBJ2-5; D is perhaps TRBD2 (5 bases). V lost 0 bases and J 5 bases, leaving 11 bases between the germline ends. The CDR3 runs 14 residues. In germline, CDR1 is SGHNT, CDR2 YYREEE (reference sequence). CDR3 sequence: CASSLAEGWETQYF. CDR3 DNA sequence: TGTGCCAGCAGCTTGGCCGAGGGCTGGGAGACCCAGTACTTC. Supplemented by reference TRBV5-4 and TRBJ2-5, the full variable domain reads ETGVTQSPTHLIKTRGQQVTLRCSSQSGHNTVSWYQQALGQGPQFIFQYYREEENGRGNFPPRFSGLQFPNYSSELNVNALELDDSALYLCASSLAEGWETQYFGPGTRLLVL.

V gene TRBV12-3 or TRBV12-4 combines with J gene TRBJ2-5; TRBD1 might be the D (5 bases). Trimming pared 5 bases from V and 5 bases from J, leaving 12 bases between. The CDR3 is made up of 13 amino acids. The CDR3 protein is CASSRQGGETQYF. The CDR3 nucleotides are TGTGCCAGCAGTCGTCAGGGTGGGGAGACCCAGTACTTC.

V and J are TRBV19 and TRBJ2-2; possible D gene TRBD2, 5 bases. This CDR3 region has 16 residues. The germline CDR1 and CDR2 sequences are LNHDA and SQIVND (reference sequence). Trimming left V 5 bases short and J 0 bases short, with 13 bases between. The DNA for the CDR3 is TGTGCCAGTAGTCTTTGGACTCTCGCGAACACCGGGGAGCTGTTTTTT. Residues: CASSLWTLANTGELFF.

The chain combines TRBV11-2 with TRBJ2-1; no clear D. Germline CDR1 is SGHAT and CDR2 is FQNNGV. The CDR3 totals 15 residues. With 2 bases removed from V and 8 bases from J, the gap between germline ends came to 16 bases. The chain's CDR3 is CASSLCPLPGDEQFF. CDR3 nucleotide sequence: TGTGCCAGCAGCTTATGTCCCCTCCCCGGTGATGAGCAGTTCTTC.

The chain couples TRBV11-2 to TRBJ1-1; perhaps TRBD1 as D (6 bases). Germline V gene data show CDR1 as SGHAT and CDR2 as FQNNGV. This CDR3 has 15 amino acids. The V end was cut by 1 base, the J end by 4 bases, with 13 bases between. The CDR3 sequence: CASSLGWGQGTEAFF. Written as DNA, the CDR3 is TGTGCCAGCAGCTTAGGGTGGGGGCAGGGCACTGAAGCTTTCTTT. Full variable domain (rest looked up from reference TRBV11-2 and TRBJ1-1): EAGVAQSPRYKIIEKRQSVAFWCNPISGHATLYWYQQILGQGPKLLIQFQNNGVVDDSQLPKDRFSAERLKGVDSTLKIQPAKLEDSAVYLCASSLGWGQGTEAFFGQGTRLTVV.

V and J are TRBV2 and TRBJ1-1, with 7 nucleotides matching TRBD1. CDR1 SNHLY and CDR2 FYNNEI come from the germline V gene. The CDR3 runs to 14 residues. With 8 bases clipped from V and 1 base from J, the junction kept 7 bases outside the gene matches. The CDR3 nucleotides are TGTGCCAGCTCACAGGGGCGGCCGAACACTGAAGCTTTCTTT. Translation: CASSQGRPNTEAFF.

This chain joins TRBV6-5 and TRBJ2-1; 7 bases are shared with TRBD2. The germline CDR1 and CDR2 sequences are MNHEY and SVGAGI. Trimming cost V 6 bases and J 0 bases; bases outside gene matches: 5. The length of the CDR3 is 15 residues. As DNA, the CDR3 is TGTGCCAGCAGCTGGGGAGGGGCCTCCTACAATGAGCAGTTCTTC. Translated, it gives CASSWGGASYNEQFF.

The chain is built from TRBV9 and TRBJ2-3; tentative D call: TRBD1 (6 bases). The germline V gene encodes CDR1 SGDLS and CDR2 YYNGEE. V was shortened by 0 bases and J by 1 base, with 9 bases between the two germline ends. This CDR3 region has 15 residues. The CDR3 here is CASSVGGRGTDTQYF. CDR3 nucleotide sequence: TGTGCCAGCAGCGTAGGGGGGCGGGGCACAGATACGCAGTATTTT.

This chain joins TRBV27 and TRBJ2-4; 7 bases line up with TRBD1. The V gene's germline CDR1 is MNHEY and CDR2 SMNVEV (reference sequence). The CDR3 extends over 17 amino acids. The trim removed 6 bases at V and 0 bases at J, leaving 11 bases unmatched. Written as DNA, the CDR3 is TGTGCCAGCAGGCCGATGGACAGGTTCCTAGCCAAAAACATTCAGTACTTC. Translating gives CASRPMDRFLAKNIQYF.

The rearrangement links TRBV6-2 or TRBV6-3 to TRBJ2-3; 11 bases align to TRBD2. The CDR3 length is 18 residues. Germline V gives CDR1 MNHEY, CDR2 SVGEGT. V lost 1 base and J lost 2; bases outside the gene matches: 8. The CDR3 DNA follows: TGTGCCAGCAGTTACTACGGGGCTAGCGGGGGGCCCACAGATACGCAGTATTTT. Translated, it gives CASSYYGASGGPTDTQYF.

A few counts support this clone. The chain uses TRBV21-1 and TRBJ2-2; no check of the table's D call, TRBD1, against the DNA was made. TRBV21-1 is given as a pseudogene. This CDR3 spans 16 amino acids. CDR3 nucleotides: TGTGCCAGCCTCCTCCGGGACAGGGGAGACACCGGGGAGCTGTTTTTT. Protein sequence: CASLLRDRGDTGELFF.

The CDR3 coding sequence is TGTGCCAGCAGTGAAGACAGGGAGCTAGAGACCCAGTACTTC. Its translation is CASSEDRELETQYF. This chain uses TRBV2 with TRBJ2-5; TRBD1 is a possible D gene (6 bases). V lost 1 base, J lost 4 bases, and 10 bases lay in between. CDR1 is SNHLY and CDR2 is FYNNEI in the germline V gene. The CDR3 contains 14 residues.

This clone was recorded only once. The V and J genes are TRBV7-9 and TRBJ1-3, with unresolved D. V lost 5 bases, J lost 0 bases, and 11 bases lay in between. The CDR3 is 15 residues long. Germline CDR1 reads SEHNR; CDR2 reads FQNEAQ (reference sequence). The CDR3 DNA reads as TGTGCCAGCAGCATAGAGGGAGGCTCTGGAAACACCATATATTTT. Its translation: CASSIEGGSGNTIYF.

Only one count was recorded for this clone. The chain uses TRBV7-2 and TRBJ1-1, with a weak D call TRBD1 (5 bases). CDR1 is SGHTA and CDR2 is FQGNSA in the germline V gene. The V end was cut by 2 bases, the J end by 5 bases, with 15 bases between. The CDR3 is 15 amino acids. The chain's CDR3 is CASSLRGREGTEAFF. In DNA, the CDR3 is TGTGCCAGCAGCTTACGAGGCAGGGAGGGGACTGAAGCTTTCTTT.

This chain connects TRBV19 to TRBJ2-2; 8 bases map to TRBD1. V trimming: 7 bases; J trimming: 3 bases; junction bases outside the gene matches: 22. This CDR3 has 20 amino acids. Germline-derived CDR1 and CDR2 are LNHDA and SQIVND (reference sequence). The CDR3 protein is CASTLRGSRGLILDTGELFF. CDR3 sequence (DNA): TGTGCCAGTACCCTCCGCGGGTCCAGGGGGCTGATTTTGGACACCGGGGAGCTGTTTTTT.

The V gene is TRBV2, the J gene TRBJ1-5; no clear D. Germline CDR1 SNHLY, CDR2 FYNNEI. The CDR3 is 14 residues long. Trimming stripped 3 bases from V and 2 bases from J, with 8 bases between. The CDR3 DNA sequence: TGTGCCAGCAGTGAGAACCTAGGCAATCAGCCCCAGCATTTT. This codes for CASSENLGNQPQHF.

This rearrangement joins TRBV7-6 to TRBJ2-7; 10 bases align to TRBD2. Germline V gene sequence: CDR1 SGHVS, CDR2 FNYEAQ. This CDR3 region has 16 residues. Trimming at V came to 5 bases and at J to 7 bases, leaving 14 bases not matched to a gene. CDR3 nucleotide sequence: TGTGCCAGCAGCCTGACTAGCGGGTATCCCTTCGGGGAGCAGTACTTC. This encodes CASSLTSGYPFGEQYF.

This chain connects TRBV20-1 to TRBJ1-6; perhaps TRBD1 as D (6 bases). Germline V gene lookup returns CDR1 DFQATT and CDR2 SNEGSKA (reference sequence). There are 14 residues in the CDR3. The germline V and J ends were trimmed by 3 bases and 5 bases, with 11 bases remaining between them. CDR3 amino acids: CSASVGGDNSPLHF. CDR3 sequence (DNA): TGCAGTGCTAGTGTAGGGGGTGATAATTCACCCCTCCACTTT.

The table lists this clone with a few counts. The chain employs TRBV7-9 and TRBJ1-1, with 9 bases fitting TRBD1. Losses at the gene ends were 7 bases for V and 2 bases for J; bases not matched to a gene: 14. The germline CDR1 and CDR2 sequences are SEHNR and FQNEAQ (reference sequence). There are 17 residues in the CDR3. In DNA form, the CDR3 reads TGTGCCAGCACCACCGGGAGGGGGACAGGGTTAAACACTGAAGCTTTCTTT. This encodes CASTTGRGTGLNTEAFF.

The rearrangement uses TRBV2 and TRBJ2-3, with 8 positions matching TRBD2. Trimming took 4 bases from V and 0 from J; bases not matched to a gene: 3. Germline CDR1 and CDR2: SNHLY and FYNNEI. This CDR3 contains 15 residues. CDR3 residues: CASSVQRGSTDTQYF. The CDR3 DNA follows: TGTGCCAGCAGTGTTCAGCGGGGGAGCACAGATACGCAGTATTTT.

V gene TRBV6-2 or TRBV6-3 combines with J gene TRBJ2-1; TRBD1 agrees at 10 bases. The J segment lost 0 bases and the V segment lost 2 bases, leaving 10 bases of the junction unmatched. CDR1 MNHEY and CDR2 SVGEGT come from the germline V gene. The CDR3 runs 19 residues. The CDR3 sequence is CASSYLRDRGRSSYNEQFF. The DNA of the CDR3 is TGTGCCAGCAGTTACCTTCGGGACAGGGGAAGAAGCTCCTACAATGAGCAGTTCTTC.

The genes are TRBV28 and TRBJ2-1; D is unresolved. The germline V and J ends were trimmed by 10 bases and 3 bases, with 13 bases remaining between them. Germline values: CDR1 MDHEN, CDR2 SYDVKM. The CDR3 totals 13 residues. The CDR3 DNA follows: TGTGCCACGGAGTCGGTCCTCTACAATGAGCAGTTCTTC. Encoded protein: CATESVLYNEQFF.

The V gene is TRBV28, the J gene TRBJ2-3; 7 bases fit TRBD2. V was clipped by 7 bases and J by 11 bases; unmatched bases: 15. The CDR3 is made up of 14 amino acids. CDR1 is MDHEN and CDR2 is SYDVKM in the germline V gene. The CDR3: CASNPPLGGSEQYF. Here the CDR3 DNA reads TGTGCCAGCAATCCTCCGTTGGGGGGGTCTGAGCAGTATTTT.

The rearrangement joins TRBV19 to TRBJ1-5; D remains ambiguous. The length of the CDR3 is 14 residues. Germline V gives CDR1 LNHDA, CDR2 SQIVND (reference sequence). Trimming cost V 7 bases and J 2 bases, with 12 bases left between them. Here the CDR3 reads CASTRPPGNQPQHF. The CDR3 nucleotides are TGTGCCAGTACGCGGCCTCCGGGCAATCAGCCCCAGCATTTT.

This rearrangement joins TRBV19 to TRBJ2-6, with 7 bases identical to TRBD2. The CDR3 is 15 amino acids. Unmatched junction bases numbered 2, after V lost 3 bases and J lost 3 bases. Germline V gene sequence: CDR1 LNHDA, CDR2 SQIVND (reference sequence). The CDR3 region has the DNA TGTGCCAGTAGTATGGGGGGGAATGGGGCCAACGTCCTGACTTTC. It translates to CASSMGGNGANVLTF.

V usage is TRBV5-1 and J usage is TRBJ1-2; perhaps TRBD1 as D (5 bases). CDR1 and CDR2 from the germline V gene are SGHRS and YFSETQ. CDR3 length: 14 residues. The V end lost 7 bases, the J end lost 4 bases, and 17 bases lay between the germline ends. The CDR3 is CASAGGVGSYGYTF. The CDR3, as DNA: TGCGCCAGCGCGGGGGGTGTGGGCTCCTATGGCTACACCTTC.

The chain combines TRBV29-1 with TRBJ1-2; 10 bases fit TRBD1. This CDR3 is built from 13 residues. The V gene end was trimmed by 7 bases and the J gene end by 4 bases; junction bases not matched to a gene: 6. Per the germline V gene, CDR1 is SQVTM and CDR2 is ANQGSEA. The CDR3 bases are TGCAGCGCCAATGGACAGGGGGGCTATGGCTACACCTTC. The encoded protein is CSANGQGGYGYTF. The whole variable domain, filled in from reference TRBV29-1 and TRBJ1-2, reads SAVISQKPSRDICQRGTSLTIQCQVDSQVTMMFWYRQQPGQSLTLIATANQGSEATYESGFVIDKFPISRPNLTFSTLTVSNMSPEDSSIYLCSANGQGGYGYTFGSGTRLTVV.

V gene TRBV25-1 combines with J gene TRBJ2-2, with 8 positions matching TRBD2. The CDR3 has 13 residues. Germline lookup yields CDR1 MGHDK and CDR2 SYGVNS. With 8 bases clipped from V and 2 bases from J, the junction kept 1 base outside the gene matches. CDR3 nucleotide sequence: TGTGCCAGCCGGGAGGGCAACACCGGGGAGCTGTTTTTT. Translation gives CASREGNTGELFF. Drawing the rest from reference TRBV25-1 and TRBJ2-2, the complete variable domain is EADIYQTPRYLVIGTGKKITLECSQTMGHDKMYWYQQDPGMELHLIHYSYGVNSTEKGDLSSESTVSRIRTEHFPLTLESARPSHTSQYLCASREGNTGELFFGEGSRLTVL.

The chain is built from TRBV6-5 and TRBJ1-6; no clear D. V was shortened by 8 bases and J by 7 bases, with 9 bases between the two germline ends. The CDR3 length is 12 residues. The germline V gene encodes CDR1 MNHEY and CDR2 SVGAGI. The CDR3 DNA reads TGTGCCAGCTCCCTCGTGAATTCACCCCTCCACTTT. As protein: CASSLVNSPLHF.

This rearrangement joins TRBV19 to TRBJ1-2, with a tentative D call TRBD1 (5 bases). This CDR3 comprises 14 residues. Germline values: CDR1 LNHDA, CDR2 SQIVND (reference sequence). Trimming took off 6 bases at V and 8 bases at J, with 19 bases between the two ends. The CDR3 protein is CASRWGADSGGYTF. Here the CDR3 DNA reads TGTGCCAGTAGGTGGGGCGCGGATAGCGGAGGCTACACCTTC.

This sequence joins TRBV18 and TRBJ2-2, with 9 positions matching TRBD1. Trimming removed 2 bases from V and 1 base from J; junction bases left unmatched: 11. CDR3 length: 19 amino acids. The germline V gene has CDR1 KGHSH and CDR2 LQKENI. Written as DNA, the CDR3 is TGTGCCAGCTCACCATATTCCTCCGGGACAGGGTGGAACACCGGGGAGCTGTTTTTT. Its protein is CASSPYSSGTGWNTGELFF.

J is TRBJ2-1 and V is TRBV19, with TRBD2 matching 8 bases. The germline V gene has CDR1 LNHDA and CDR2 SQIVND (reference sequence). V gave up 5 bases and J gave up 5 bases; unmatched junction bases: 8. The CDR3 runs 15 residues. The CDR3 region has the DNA TGTGCCAGTAGTCGCCCCGGGGGGGGTAACAATGAGCAGTTCTTC. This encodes CASSRPGGGNNEQFF.